This T cell receptor beta chain emerged from a study of T cell responses to AZD1222 COVID-19 vaccine. Overall study results and limits: Donors in the cohort were predominantly white British and more often female, and clonal diversity was possibly underestimated. Following two doses of AZD1222, Spike-specific TCR breadth and depth rose.

Clones were read by immunoSEQ multiplex PCR, and TCRdb kept only the in-frame ones, dropping some. The sample has about 180,000 clones, 90% seen once. On this clone itself: Its antigen is as yet unknown.

With 3 bases clipped from V and 2 bases from J, the junction kept 10 bases outside the gene matches. Per germline, CDR1 SGHNT and CDR2 YYREEE (reference sequence). This CDR3 has 17 residues. The V call is TRBV5-4, the J call TRBJ1-2, with 10 bases identical to TRBD1. The sample was peripheral blood, taken on day 0 of AZD1222 vaccination. The sequence was collected from an adult in good health. The CDR3 loop reads CASSSGTGAHINYGYTF. The CDR3 nucleotides are TGTGCCAGCAGCTCCGGGACAGGGGCACATATAAACTATGGCTACACCTTC. The complete variable domain, with remaining parts taken from reference TRBV5-4 and TRBJ1-2, reads ETGVTQSPTHLIKTRGQQVTLRCSSQSGHNTVSWYQQALGQGPQFIFQYYREEENGRGNFPPRFSGLQFPNYSSELNVNALELDDSALYLCASSSGTGAHINYGYTFGSGTRLTVV.